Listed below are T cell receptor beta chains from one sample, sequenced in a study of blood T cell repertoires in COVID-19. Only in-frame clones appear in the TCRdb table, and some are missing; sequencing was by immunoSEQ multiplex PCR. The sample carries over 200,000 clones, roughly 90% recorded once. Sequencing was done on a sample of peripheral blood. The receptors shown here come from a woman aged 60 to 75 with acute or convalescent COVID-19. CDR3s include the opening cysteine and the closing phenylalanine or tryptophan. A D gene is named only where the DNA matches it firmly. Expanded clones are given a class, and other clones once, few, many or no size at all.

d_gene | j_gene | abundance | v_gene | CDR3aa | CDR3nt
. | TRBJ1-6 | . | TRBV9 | CASSAGILLDSPLHF | TGTGCCAGCAGCGCAGGAATCCTGCTCGATTCACCCCTCCACTTT
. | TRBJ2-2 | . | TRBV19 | CASSRDRELFF | TGTGCCAGTAGTCGGGACAGGGAGCTGTTTTTT
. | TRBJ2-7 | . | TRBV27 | CASSFAGEYEQYF | TGTGCCAGCAGTTTTGCTGGGGAGTACGAGCAGTACTTC
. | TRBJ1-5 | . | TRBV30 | CAWSPDRARNQPQHF | TGTGCCTGGAGTCCGGACAGAGCCCGTAATCAGCCCCAGCATTTT
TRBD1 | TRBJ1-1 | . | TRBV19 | CASSLRQGVNTEAFF | TGTGCCAGTAGTCTGAGACAGGGGGTAAACACTGAAGCTTTCTTT
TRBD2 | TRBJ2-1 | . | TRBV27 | CASTRRLASSYNEQFF | TGTGCCAGCACTCGGAGACTAGCGAGTTCCTACAATGAGCAGTTCTTC
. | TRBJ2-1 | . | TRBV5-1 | CASSLEGGANEQFF | TGCGCCAGCAGCTTGGAAGGAGGGGCAAATGAGCAGTTCTTC
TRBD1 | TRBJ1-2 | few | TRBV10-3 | CAISARGVWGYTF | TGTGCCATCAGTGCCAGGGGGGTATGGGGCTACACCTTC
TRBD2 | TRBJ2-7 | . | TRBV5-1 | CASSQSGVSGYEQYF | TGCGCCAGCAGCCAAAGCGGGGTATCGGGCTACGAGCAGTACTTC
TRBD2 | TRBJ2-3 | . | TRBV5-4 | CASSLMAGVSVDTQYF | TGTGCCAGCAGCTTGATGGCGGGAGTTTCGGTAGATACGCAGTATTTT
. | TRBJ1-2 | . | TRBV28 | CASSFGGYGYTF | TGTGCCAGCAGTTTTGGCGGCTATGGCTACACCTTC
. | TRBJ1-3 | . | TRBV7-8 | CASSLARFGGDRSGNTIYF | TGTGCCAGCAGCCTCGCCCGCTTCGGGGGGGACCGATCTGGAAACACCATATATTTT
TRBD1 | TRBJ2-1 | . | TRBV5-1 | CASSRTGGRGYNEQFF | TGCGCCAGCAGCCGGACAGGGGGCAGAGGGTACAATGAGCAGTTCTTC
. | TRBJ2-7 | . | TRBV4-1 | CASSQDLHDFYEQYF | TGCGCCAGCAGCCAAGATTTACACGACTTCTACGAGCAGTACTTC
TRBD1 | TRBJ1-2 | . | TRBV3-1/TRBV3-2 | CASSEPDRDYGYTF | TGTGCCAGCAGCGAACCAGACAGGGACTATGGCTACACCTTC
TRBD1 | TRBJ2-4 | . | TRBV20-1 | CSAGQGNIQYF | TGCAGTGCGGGACAGGGGAACATTCAGTACTTC
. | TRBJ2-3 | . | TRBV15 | CATSRGGTGTDTQYF | TGTGCCACCAGCAGAGGGGGGACTGGCACAGATACGCAGTATTTT
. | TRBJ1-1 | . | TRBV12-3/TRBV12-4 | CASSAGGGTEAFF | TGTGCCAGCAGTGCTGGGGGGGGCACTGAAGCTTTCTTT
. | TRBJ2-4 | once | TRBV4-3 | CASSQEAGNIQYF | TGCGCCAGTAGCCAAGAAGCCGGAAACATTCAGTACTTC
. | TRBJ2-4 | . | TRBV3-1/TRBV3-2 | CASSQIRVGGQNIQYF | TGTGCCAGCAGCCAGATCAGGGTGGGAGGACAAAACATTCAGTACTTC
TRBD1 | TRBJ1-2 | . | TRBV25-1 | CASRGRQGCTF | TGTGCCAGCAGGGGAAGACAGGGCTGCACCTTC
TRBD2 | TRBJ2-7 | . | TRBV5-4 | CASSPSGRKEYEQYF | TGTGCCAGCAGCCCTAGCGGGAGGAAGGAGTACGAGCAGTACTTC
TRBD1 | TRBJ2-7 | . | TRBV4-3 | CASSQTVWTGRYEQYF | TGCGCCAGCAGCCAGACCGTGTGGACAGGGAGATACGAGCAGTACTTC
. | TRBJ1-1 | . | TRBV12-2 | CASRFLKGDREGIDTEAFF | TGTGCAAGTCGCTTCTTGAAGGGGGACAGGGAGGGAATCGACACTGAAGCTTTCTTT